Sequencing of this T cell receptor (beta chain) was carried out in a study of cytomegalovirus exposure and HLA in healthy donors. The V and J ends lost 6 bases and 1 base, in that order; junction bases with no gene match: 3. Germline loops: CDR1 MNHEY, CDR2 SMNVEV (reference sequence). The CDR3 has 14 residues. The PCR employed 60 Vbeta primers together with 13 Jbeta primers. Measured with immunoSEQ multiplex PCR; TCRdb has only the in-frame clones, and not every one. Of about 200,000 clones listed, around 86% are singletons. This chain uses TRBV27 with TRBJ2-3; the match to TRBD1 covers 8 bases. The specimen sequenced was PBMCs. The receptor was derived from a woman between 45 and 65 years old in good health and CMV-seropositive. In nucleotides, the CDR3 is TGTGCCAGCAGGCCGGGACAGGGCACAGATACGCAGTATTTT. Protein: CASRPGQGTDTQYF.